This TCR beta chain was profiled in a study of radiation and T cells in renal cell carcinoma. Overall study: Nephrectomy followed 15 Gy stereotactic body radiation by 4 weeks. Points from the study as a whole: Top tumor clonotypes rose in blood 2 weeks post-radiation, then contracted.

As to time point: blood 2 weeks post-SBRT. This sample's treatment: 15 Gy SBRT to primary tumor, nephrectomy 4 weeks later. Serial blood draws occurred at baseline and 2 and 4 weeks post-SBRT. About this clone: Its specificity is unknown.

Clones were read by immunoSEQ multiplex PCR, and TCRdb kept only the in-frame ones, dropping some. The sample records 70,000 to 90,000 clones, approximately 83% being singletons. Trimming stripped 0 bases from V and 1 base from J, with 3 bases between. The length of the CDR3 is 13 residues. The germline V gene has CDR1 SGHAT and CDR2 FQNNGV. The TCR comes from a woman between 50 and 59 years old with renal cell carcinoma. The chain has TRBV11-2 and TRBJ1-1; D unclear. This sample comprised blood, obtained from a patient whose treatment included radiotherapy and nephrectomy. CDR3 sequence: CASSLDRNTEAFF. Written as DNA, the CDR3 is TGTGCCAGCAGCTTAGACCGGAACACTGAAGCTTTCTTT.